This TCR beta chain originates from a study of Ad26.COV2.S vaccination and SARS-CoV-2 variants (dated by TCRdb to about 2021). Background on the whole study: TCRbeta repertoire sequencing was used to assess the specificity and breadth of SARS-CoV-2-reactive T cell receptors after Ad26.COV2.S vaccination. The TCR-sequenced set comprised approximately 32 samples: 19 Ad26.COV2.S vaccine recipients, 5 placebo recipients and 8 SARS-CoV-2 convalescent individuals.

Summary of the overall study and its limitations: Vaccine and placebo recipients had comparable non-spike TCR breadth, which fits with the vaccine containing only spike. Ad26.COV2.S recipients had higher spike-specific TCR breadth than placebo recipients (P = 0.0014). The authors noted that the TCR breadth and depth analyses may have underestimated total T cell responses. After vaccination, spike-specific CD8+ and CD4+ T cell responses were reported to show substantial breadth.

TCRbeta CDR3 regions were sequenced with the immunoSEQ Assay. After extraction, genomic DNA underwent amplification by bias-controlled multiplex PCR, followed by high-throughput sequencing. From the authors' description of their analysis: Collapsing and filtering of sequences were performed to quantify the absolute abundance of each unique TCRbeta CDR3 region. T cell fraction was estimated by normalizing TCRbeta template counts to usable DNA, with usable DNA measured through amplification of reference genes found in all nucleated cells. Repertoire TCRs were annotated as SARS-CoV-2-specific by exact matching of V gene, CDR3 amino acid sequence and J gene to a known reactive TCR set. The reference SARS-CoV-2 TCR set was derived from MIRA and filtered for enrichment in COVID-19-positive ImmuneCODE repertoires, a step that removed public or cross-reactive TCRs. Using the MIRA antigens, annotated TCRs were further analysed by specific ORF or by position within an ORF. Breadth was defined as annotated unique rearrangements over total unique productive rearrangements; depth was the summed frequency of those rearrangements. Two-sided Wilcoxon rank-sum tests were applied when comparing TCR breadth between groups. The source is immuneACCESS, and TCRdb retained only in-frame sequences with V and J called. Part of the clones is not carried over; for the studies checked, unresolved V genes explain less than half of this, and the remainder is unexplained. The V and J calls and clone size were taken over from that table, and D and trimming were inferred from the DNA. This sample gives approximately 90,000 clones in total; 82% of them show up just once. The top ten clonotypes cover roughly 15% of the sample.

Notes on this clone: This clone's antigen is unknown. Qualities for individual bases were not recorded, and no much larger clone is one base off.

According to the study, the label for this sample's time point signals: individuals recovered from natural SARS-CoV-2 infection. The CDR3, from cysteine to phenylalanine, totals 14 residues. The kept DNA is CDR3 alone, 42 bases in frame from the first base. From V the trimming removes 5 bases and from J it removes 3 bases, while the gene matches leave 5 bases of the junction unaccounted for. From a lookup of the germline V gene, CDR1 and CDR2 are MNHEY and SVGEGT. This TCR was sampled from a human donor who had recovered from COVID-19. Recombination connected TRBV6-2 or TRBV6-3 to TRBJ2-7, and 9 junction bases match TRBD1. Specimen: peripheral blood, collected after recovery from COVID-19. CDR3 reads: CASSIQGAGYEQYF. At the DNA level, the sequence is TGTGCCAGCAGTATACAGGGGGCCGGCTACGAGCAGTACTTC.